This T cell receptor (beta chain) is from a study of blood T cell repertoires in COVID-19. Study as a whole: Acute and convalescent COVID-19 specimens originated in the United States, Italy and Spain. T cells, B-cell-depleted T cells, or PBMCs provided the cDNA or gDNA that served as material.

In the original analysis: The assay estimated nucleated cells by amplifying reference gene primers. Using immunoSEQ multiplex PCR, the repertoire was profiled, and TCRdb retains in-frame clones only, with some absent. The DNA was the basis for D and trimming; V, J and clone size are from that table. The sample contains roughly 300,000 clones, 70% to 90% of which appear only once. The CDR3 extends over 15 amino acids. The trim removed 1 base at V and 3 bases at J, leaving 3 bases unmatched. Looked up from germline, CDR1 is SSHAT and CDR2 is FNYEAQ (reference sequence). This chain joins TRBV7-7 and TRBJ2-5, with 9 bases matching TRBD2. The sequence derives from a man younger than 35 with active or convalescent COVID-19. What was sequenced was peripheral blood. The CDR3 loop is CASSLGPSGEETQYF. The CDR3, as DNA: TGTGCCAGCAGCTTAGGGCCTAGCGGGGAAGAGACCCAGTACTTC.